This T cell receptor (beta chain) emerged from a study of Ad26.COV2.S vaccination and SARS-CoV-2 variants. A note on this clone: Antigen specificity is unknown.

The treatment is: roughly 20 received Ad26.COV2.S at low or high dose, single or two shots; about 5 received placebo; per-sample allocation not given. Vaccine and placebo recipients were sampled on day 63 after the first injection. The length of the CDR3 is 13 residues. CDR1 and CDR2 from the germline V gene are SQVTM and ANQGSEA. Unmatched junction bases numbered 2, after V lost 7 bases and J lost 2 bases. Only in-frame clones appear in the TCRdb table, and some are missing; sequencing was by immunoSEQ multiplex PCR. The sample holds fewer than 500,000 clones, 90% seen once. Study findings and constraints: There was a possibility that the TCR breadth and depth analyses underestimated total T cell responses. Vaccine recipients surpassed placebo recipients in spike-specific TCR breadth.

This material consisted of peripheral blood, taken in a trial of Ad26.COV2.S vaccine versus placebo. The rearrangement uses TRBV29-1 and TRBJ2-3; TRBD2 agrees at 11 bases. The receptor's source is a person aged 18 to 65 who received the Ad26.COV2.S COVID-19 vaccine or a placebo. CDR3 in DNA: TGCAGCGAGACTAGCGGGGACACAGATACGCAGTATTTT. It specifies CSETSGDTDTQYF.